This TCR beta chain was found in a study of blood T cell repertoires in COVID-19. The wider study: COVID-19 samples, acute and convalescent, were from the United States, Italy and Spain.

Deletions cut 1 base from V and 4 bases from J, with 7 bases between. This CDR3 spans 13 amino acids. Per the germline V gene, CDR1 is SGHTS and CDR2 is YDEGEE. One Seattle source followed patients from active infection through their disease course. Clones were sequenced by immunoSEQ multiplex PCR, and TCRdb holds only the in-frame ones, with some missing. This sample has approximately 190,000 clones, with more than 75% found just once. This clone was seen once. The sequenced material came from peripheral blood. V gene TRBV5-8 combines with J gene TRBJ2-3, with D unresolved. The TCR comes from a woman aged 60 to 75 with COVID-19, enrolled during active disease. The CDR3: CASSLLAADTQYF. For the CDR3, the DNA is TGTGCCAGCAGCTTGCTGGCGGCAGATACGCAGTATTTT.